Following are 11 T cell receptor beta chains from one sample sequenced in a study of blood T cell repertoires in COVID-19. The data were produced by immunoSEQ multiplex PCR, yet TCRdb's version contains in-frame clones alone and is incomplete. This table holds about 260,000 clones, 75% to 95% found once. Sequenced: PBMCs or T cells enriched from blood (not recorded which). These receptors were taken from a man aged 35 to 55 who had been exposed to COVID-19.

The J gene is TRBJ1-2, the V gene TRBV19; a possible D gene is TRBD1 (6 bases). CDR1 and CDR2 from the germline V gene are LNHDA and SQIVND (reference sequence). V was trimmed by 7 bases and J by 9 bases, leaving 12 bases between them. The CDR3 contains 11 residues. The CDR3 reads CASNNRESYTF. CDR3 DNA: TGTGCCAGTAATAACAGGGAGAGCTACACCTTC.

The CDR3 DNA sequence: TGTGCCAGCAGCCTCACAGGGCCAAATTCACCCCTCCACTTT. It specifies CASSLTGPNSPLHF. The V gene is TRBV7-2, the J gene TRBJ1-6, with D perhaps matching TRBD1 (6 bases). CDR3 length equals 14 residues. Per the germline V gene, CDR1 is SGHTA and CDR2 is FQGNSA. Trimming left V 5 bases short and J 7 bases short, with 12 bases between.

The sample holds one count of this clone. V usage is TRBV7-8 and J usage is TRBJ1-6; weak D call: TRBD1 (6 bases). The CDR3 runs 15 residues. The germline V and J ends were trimmed by 6 bases and 8 bases, with 17 bases remaining between them. Per germline, CDR1 SGHVS and CDR2 FQNEAQ. The CDR3 reads CASSWDIKGYSPLHF. The CDR3 DNA is TGTGCCAGCAGTTGGGACATAAAGGGATATTCACCCCTCCACTTT.

The chain uses TRBV7-9 and TRBJ2-3, with a possible D match to TRBD2 (6 bases). The length of the CDR3 is 16 residues. Germline CDR1 reads SEHNR; CDR2 reads FQNEAQ (reference sequence). Trimming cost V 5 bases and J 9 bases, with 24 bases left between them. The CDR3 nucleotides read TGTGCCAGCAGCGGGTTAACTGCGGGACTGTCCCCCACGCAGTATTTT. Translation: CASSGLTAGLSPTQYF.

The V and J genes are TRBV24-1 and TRBJ2-5, with a possible D match to TRBD1 (6 bases). Germline lookup yields CDR1 KGHDR and CDR2 SFDVKD. Trimming took 3 bases from V and 7 from J, leaving 20 bases between them. The CDR3 covers 16 residues. CDR3 sequence (DNA): TGTGCCACCAGTGATCCCCGCAGGGGCCTCTTAGGGACCCAGTACTTC. Its protein is CATSDPRRGLLGTQYF.

Details on this clone: In the same sample, other DNA sequences code for this CDR3. The DNA of the CDR3 is TGTGCCAGCTCACTAGGGGATCACGGCTATGGCTACACCTTC. This gives the protein CASSLGDHGYGYTF. The genes are TRBV18 and TRBJ1-2; D might be TRBD1 (5 bases). The CDR3 is 14 residues long. V dropped 4 bases and J dropped 4 bases, with 13 bases sitting between them. Germline CDR1 and CDR2: KGHSH and LQKENI. Looking up the rest from reference TRBV18 and TRBJ1-2 gives the full variable domain: NAGVMQNPRHLVRRRGQEARLRCSPMKGHSHVYWYRQLPEEGLKFMVYLQKENIIDESGMPKERFSAEFPKEGPSILRIQQVVRGDSAAYFCASSLGDHGYGYTFGSGTRLTVV.

The chain joins TRBV2 to TRBJ2-3; tentative D call: TRBD2 (5 bases). With 8 bases removed from V and 2 bases from J, the gap between germline ends came to 11 bases. The germline CDR1 and CDR2 sequences are SNHLY and FYNNEI. The CDR3 consists of 13 residues. The CDR3 DNA is TGTGCCAGCCGGGGTGACCCCACAGATACGCAGTATTTT. This translates into CASRGDPTDTQYF.

This chain's CDR3 is CASSYQGPYEQYF. The CDR3 bases are TGTGCCAGCAGTTATCAGGGCCCCTACGAGCAGTACTTC. V gene TRBV6-5 combines with J gene TRBJ2-7; weak D call: TRBD1 (5 bases). Trimming shortened V by 3 bases and J by 2 bases, and 8 bases separated the two germline ends. CDR1 MNHEY and CDR2 SVGAGI come from the germline V gene. The CDR3 sequence is 13 residues long.

The V and J genes are TRBV7-8 and TRBJ2-1; 14 bases align to TRBD2. J lost 2 bases, V lost 6 bases, and 18 bases had no gene match. There are 21 residues in the CDR3. Germline CDR1 SGHVS, CDR2 FQNEAQ. The CDR3 spells CASSRIASGTSGSPAYNEQFF. As DNA, the CDR3 is TGTGCCAGCAGTAGGATAGCCTCCGGGACTAGCGGGAGTCCCGCCTACAATGAGCAGTTCTTC. The full variable domain, its missing parts supplied by reference TRBV7-8 and TRBJ2-1, is GAGVSQSPRYKVAKRGQDVALRCDPISGHVSLFWYQQALGQGPEFLTYFQNEAQLDKSGLPSDRFFAERPEGSVSTLKIQRTQQEDSAVYLCASSRIASGTSGSPAYNEQFFGPGTRLTVL.

V and J are TRBV9 and TRBJ1-5, with no clear D. The CDR3 is 14 amino acids. Trimming took 0 bases from V and 7 from J, leaving 11 bases between them. Germline V gene sequence: CDR1 SGDLS, CDR2 YYNGEE. CDR3 nucleotides: TGTGCCAGCAGCGTAGAGAGGTGCGAACAGCCCCAGCATTTT. Protein: CASSVERCEQPQHF.

On this clone: This same CDR3 is encoded by further DNA sequences in the sample. This chain links TRBV9 with TRBJ2-1; D is undetermined. Trimming took off 0 bases at V and 1 base at J, with 8 bases between the two ends. The germline gives CDR1 SGDLS, CDR2 YYNGEE. The CDR3 extends over 15 amino acids. CDR3 DNA sequence: TGTGCCAGCAGCGTAGTAGGAGATTCCTACAATGAGCAGTTCTTC. Protein product: CASSVVGDSYNEQFF. Complete variable domain (other parts from reference TRBV9 and TRBJ2-1): DSGVTQTPKHLITATGQRVTLRCSPRSGDLSVYWYQQSLDQGLQFLIQYYNGEERAKGNILERFSAQQFPDLHSELNLSSLELGDSALYFCASSVVGDSYNEQFFGPGTRLTVL.